This TCR beta chain was sequenced in a study of CXCR3-negative and CXCR3-positive naive CD8 T cells (dated by TCRdb to between 2018 and 2021). Background for the entire study: In total, about 150 million TRB reads were obtained, which works out to roughly 1.5 +/- 0.3 million reads per library. Diversity and physicochemical repertoire analyses were performed on about a dozen donors pooled from two independent experiments. For the TRBV-TRBJ cluster analysis, the naive subsets came from 5 or 6 donors, while the memory cells came from 3 donors. What the work shows at the level of the full study, not this receptor alone: Comparably high repertoire diversity was found in both naive subsets, whereas much lower repertoire diversity was found in memory CD8+ T cells. Similar TRBV-TRBJ usage was shown by naive CXCR3-negative and CXCR3-positive cells from the same donor, whereas distinct patterns were shown by memory cells. CXCR3 expression partially decreased after cryopreservation, so most assays used freshly isolated PBMCs. Because surface CD5, which is linked to self-reactivity in mice, was comparable between the naive subsets, TCR interaction strength was also inferred from the physicochemical properties of TRB CDR3s.

Sequenced on a NextSeq 550. The Human TCR Profiling Kit (MiLaboratory) was used to prepare UMI-labeled 5' RACE TRB cDNA libraries. cDNA synthesis used the entire amount of extracted RNA, and PCR amplification then used the entire amount of cDNA produced. Libraries were prepared in parallel with an identical number of PCR cycles. The original pipeline was this. MIGEC and MiXCR extracted about 50,000 +/- 10,000 unique UMI-labeled TRB cDNA molecules per library, requiring at least two reads per UMI. An average of approximately 40,000 +/- 10,000 functional in-frame TRB CDR3 nucleotide clonotypes without stop codons was found per library. After downsampling to 5000 UMI-labeled TRB molecules per sample, diversity metrics, including normalized Shannon-Wiener and Chao1, were computed in VDJtools. VDJtools computed clonotype-size-weighted physicochemical properties of the central five CDR3 residues: interaction energy, strength, volume and Kidera factor 4. TCRdb reprocessed the reads and provides one entry for every CDR3 protein sequence; no DNA is given. In this record, the V and J calls reflect TCRdb's handling and not the investigators' own analysis. The sample's own table lists about 57,000 distinct CDR3 sequences. Clones ranked in the top ten supply 23% of the sample.

The CDR3 sequence holds 15 residues, the cysteine and phenylalanine included. Only the protein is on record. CDR1 is given as SGHRS and CDR2 as YFSETQ, both from the germline V gene. Points on this clonotype: The target of this receptor is not known.

For every CD8+ T cell subset, 300,000 cells were flow-sorted straight into RLT lysis buffer, and each subset was sorted in triplicate. Using standard density gradient centrifugation, peripheral blood mononuclear cells were isolated from buffy coats. Total RNA was extracted from sorted cells using an RNeasy Mini Kit. The sample was memory CD8+ T cells from blood. The cell subset or site label, as the study defines it: conventional CD8+ memory T cells (TMEM), sorted as controls. This TCR came from a human donor in good health. Some clones in this sample may be carry-over from other donors' samples. The chain joins TRBV5-1 to TRBJ2-1; TCRdb outputs TRBD1, but without DNA this stays unchecked. This receptor carries the CDR3 CASSLALGLSNEQFF.